This entry describes one TCR beta chain. This sample stems from a study of CD8 T cells in Susac syndrome. Reverse transcription of roughly 0.45 to 1 ug RNA used random hexamers. From the immunoSEQ multiplex PCR reads, TCRdb called clonotypes with MiXCR, one entry per CDR3 protein. The sample consists of 130,000 or so distinct CDR3 sequences, roughly 80% of them appearing once. CDR1 and CDR2 (germline): LNHDA, SQIVND (reference sequence). This CDR3 spans 13 amino acids. Trimming pared 3 bases from V and 2 bases from J, leaving 7 bases between. CD8+ and CD4+ T cells taken from blood had their TCR beta sequenced.

The origin of this receptor is a human donor with multiple sclerosis. The sample was CD8+ T cells from PBMCs. The V gene is TRBV19, the J gene TRBJ1-2; D unclear. The CDR3 here is CASSMTANYGYTF. The CDR3 nucleotides are TGTGCCAGTAGTATGACGGCAAACTATGGCTACACCTTC.